Presented here are 15 T cell receptor beta chains from one specimen sequenced in a study of CD8 T cells in Susac syndrome. RNA in amounts of roughly 0.45 to 1 ug was reverse transcribed with random hexamers. One entry per CDR3 protein, called by TCRdb with MiXCR from the immunoSEQ multiplex PCR reads. The sample holds approximately 170,000 distinct CDR3 sequences; roughly 95% are singletons and the top ten take about 0.086%. Sequencing was carried out using CD4+ T cells from PBMCs. The receptors were gathered from a human donor with multiple sclerosis.

The J gene is TRBJ2-3, the V gene TRBV23-1; D call uncertain. TRBV23-1 is an open reading frame whose function is uncertain. The CDR3 extends over 13 amino acids. V shed 4 bases and J shed 4 bases, with 9 bases lying between them. CDR3 DNA sequence: TGCGCCAGCAGTCGACCGAATTCAGATACGCAGTATTTT. Protein sequence: CASSRPNSDTQYF.

The rearrangement uses TRBV20-1 and TRBJ2-7; the D gene could be TRBD1 or TRBD2 (5 bases each). This CDR3 comprises 12 residues. The V end was cut by 6 bases, the J end by 7 bases, with 16 bases between. Germline V gives CDR1 DFQATT, CDR2 SNEGSKA (reference sequence). The CDR3 here is CSAKTAPGEQYF. The CDR3 DNA follows: TGCAGTGCAAAGACAGCCCCGGGGGAGCAGTACTTC.

The gene calls are TRBV19 and TRBJ1-5; D not certain. This CDR3 region has 12 residues. The germline V gene encodes CDR1 LNHDA and CDR2 SQIVND (reference sequence). Trimming cost V 6 bases and J 2 bases, with 5 bases left between them. This CDR3 reads CASRRGNQPQHF. The CDR3 coding sequence is TGTGCCAGTAGACGAGGCAATCAGCCCCAGCATTTT.

This clonotype was counted only a few times. CDR3 DNA sequence: TGTGCCAGCAGTTTTCTGGCGAGCGGGGCCAACGTCCTGACTTTC. Protein product: CASSFLASGANVLTF. The V gene is TRBV28, the J gene TRBJ2-6; D ambiguous. The CDR3 runs 15 residues. V lost 3 bases and J lost 4, with 10 bases in between. The V gene's germline CDR1 is MDHEN and CDR2 SYDVKM.

This sequence joins TRBV3-1 and TRBJ1-4; D call uncertain. Between the trimmed V and J ends, which lost 1 base and 0 bases, there was a span of 9 bases. The germline V gene encodes CDR1 LGHDT and CDR2 YNNKEL (reference sequence). This CDR3 comprises 16 residues. CDR3 in amino acids: CASSQGVGTTNEKLFF. The CDR3 DNA is TGTGCCAGCAGCCAAGGGGTCGGAACAACTAATGAAAAACTGTTTTTT.

The V call is TRBV19, the J call TRBJ2-5; D remains unclear. Germline CDR1 LNHDA, CDR2 SQIVND (reference sequence). Trimming stripped 1 base from V and 3 bases from J, with 3 bases between. The CDR3 loop spans 12 amino acids. The CDR3 here is CASSIGKETQYF. CDR3 bases: TGTGCCAGTAGTATAGGAAAAGAGACCCAGTACTTC. Variable domain in full (rest from reference TRBV19 and TRBJ2-5): DGGITQSPKYLFRKEGQNVTLSCEQNLNHDAMYWYRQDPGQGLRLIYYSQIVNDFQKGDIAEGYSVSREKKESFPLTVTSAQKNPTAFYLCASSIGKETQYFGPGTRLLVL.

The V gene is TRBV18, the J gene TRBJ1-3; D not resolved. Trimming pared 2 bases from V and 2 bases from J, leaving 16 bases between. This CDR3 has 17 residues. CDR1 and CDR2 (germline): KGHSH, LQKENI. This chain's CDR3 is CASSPEVLSSPGNTIYF. The CDR3, as DNA: TGTGCCAGCTCACCAGAGGTCTTGTCCTCCCCTGGAAACACCATATATTTT. The variable domain in full, with the rest retrieved from reference TRBV18 and TRBJ1-3, is NAGVMQNPRHLVRRRGQEARLRCSPMKGHSHVYWYRQLPEEGLKFMVYLQKENIIDESGMPKERFSAEFPKEGPSILRIQQVVRGDSAAYFCASSPEVLSSPGNTIYFGEGSWLTVV.

The chain combines TRBV20-1 with TRBJ2-7; 8 nucleotides match TRBD1. The germline V gene encodes CDR1 DFQATT and CDR2 SNEGSKA (reference sequence). The CDR3 runs to 15 residues. V lost 7 bases and J lost 2; bases outside the gene matches: 13. Here the CDR3 DNA reads TGCAGTGTTCCCAACCCGGGACAGGCGACCTACGAGCAGTACTTC. It specifies CSVPNPGQATYEQYF.

The gene calls are TRBV19 and TRBJ2-1; 11 bases fit TRBD2. V lost 4 bases, J lost 12 bases, and 8 bases stayed unmatched. Germline-derived CDR1 and CDR2 are LNHDA and SQIVND (reference sequence). The CDR3 is 14 amino acids. For the CDR3, the DNA is TGTGCCAGTAGTAGCCTAGCGGGAGGATCTTCGCAGTTCTTC. Translating it yields CASSSLAGGSSQFF. The full variable domain, its missing parts supplied by reference TRBV19 and TRBJ2-1, is DGGITQSPKYLFRKEGQNVTLSCEQNLNHDAMYWYRQDPGQGLRLIYYSQIVNDFQKGDIAEGYSVSREKKESFPLTVTSAQKNPTAFYLCASSSLAGGSSQFFGPGTRLTVL.

This chain joins TRBV18 and TRBJ1-1; D is ambiguous. Per the germline V gene, CDR1 is KGHSH and CDR2 is LQKENI. This CDR3 is built from 12 residues. Trimming pared 6 bases from V and 11 bases from J, leaving 16 bases between. The CDR3 DNA is TGTGCCAGCTCCCCCAGTGAAGGCCCCGCTTTCTTT. Protein: CASSPSEGPAFF.

The chain's CDR3 is CASSNTGDTQYF. CDR3 DNA: TGTGCCAGCAGTAACACGGGGGATACGCAGTATTTT. V is TRBV7-3 and J is TRBJ2-3; maybe TRBD2 (5 bases). This CDR3 has 12 residues. Trimming pared 6 bases from V and 6 bases from J, leaving 10 bases between. Germline V gene data show CDR1 as SGHTA and CDR2 as FQGTGA.

This chain joins TRBV10-3 and TRBJ2-7; D possibly corresponds to TRBD2 (6 bases). The CDR3 is 13 residues long. The germline CDR1 and CDR2 sequences are ENHRY and SYGVKD. V dropped 10 bases and J dropped 5 bases, with 18 bases sitting between them. The CDR3 loop reads CATGPSERNEQYF. DNA of the CDR3: TGTGCCACCGGACCTAGCGAACGAAACGAGCAGTACTTC.

The V and J genes are TRBV12-3 or TRBV12-4 and TRBJ1-1; a weak D match, TRBD1 (5 bases). The ends were cut back, 5 bases at V and 4 bases at J, with 14 bases in the middle. The CDR3 has 14 residues. The CDR3 DNA is TGTGCCAGCAGTACGATGGAGGGGCGCACTGAAGCTTTCTTT. Residues: CASSTMEGRTEAFF.

The chain joins TRBV24-1 to TRBJ1-5; D call uncertain. Germline CDR1 reads KGHDR; CDR2 reads SFDVKD. The ends were cut back, 9 bases at V and 6 bases at J, with 17 bases in the middle. The length of the CDR3 is 14 residues. The CDR3 here is CATQPSGPGQPQHF. In DNA, the CDR3 is TGTGCCACCCAACCCAGTGGTCCAGGTCAGCCCCAGCATTTT.

This chain joins TRBV20-1 and TRBJ1-2; D may be TRBD1 (5 bases). Trimming pared 3 bases from V and 0 bases from J, leaving 20 bases between. Germline-derived CDR1 and CDR2 are DFQATT and SNEGSKA (reference sequence). CDR3 length equals 17 residues. The CDR3 protein is CSASATWGEGANYGYTF. The CDR3 coding sequence is TGCAGTGCTAGCGCCACATGGGGGGAAGGAGCTAACTATGGCTACACCTTC.